This entry lists 14 T cell receptor beta chains sequenced from one sample in a study of T cell clonotyping in hematopoietic cell transplantation. Data came from immunoSEQ multiplex PCR; TCRdb stores just in-frame clones and leaves some out. The sample yields approximately 42,000 clones, nearly 97% seen once. The specimen was peripheral blood mononuclear cells. Receptors originate from a man aged 30 to 39 in good health. Some clones in this sample may be carry-over from other donors' samples.

The V gene is TRBV6-5, the J gene TRBJ2-2, with D possibly TRBD2 on 5 matching bases. V lost 7 bases and J lost 2, with 11 bases in between. The germline V gene encodes CDR1 MNHEY and CDR2 SVGAGI. The length of the CDR3 is 14 residues. CDR3 sequence reads: CASTKEENTGELFF. DNA of the CDR3: TGTGCCAGCACCAAGGAGGAAAACACCGGGGAGCTGTTTTTT.

The rearrangement links TRBV5-1 to TRBJ1-6; 12 bases map to TRBD1. The V segment lost 3 bases and the J segment 9 bases; nucleotides outside the gene matches: 4. Germline CDR1 SGHRS, CDR2 YFSETQ. This CDR3 has 15 residues. CDR3 loop: CASSSGQGAGSPLHF. CDR3 nucleotides: TGCGCCAGCAGCTCGGGACAGGGGGCAGGTTCACCCCTCCACTTT. The variable domain in full, with the rest retrieved from reference TRBV5-1 and TRBJ1-6, is KAGVTQTPRYLIKTRGQQVTLSCSPISGHRSVSWYQQTPGQGLQFLFEYFSETQRNKGNFPGRFSGRQFSNSRSEMNVSTLELGDSALYLCASSSGQGAGSPLHFGNGTRLTVT.

CDR3 loop: CASSQMYPSTDTQYF. The DNA for the CDR3 is TGTGCCAGCAGCCAAATGTATCCTAGCACAGATACGCAGTATTTT. The rearrangement links TRBV14 to TRBJ2-3; D unclear. V was cut by 2 bases and J by 0 bases, with 9 bases left in between. The CDR3 consists of 15 residues. Germline CDR1 and CDR2: SGHDN and FVKESK.

V gene TRBV2 combines with J gene TRBJ1-5; 7 nucleotides agree with TRBD1. This CDR3 region has 12 residues. Germline CDR1 reads SNHLY; CDR2 reads FYNNEI. The V segment lost 6 bases and the J segment 6 bases; nucleotides outside the gene matches: 2. CDR3 sequence: CASRRGLQPQHF. CDR3 coding DNA: TGTGCCAGCAGAAGGGGGCTTCAGCCCCAGCATTTT.

This chain joins TRBV4-1 and TRBJ2-5; no clear D. The ends were cut back, 6 bases at V and 0 bases at J, with 11 bases in the middle. The CDR3 has 14 amino acids. The germline V gene has CDR1 MGHRA and CDR2 YSYEKL. The CDR3 region is CASRSGAYQETQYF. The CDR3 DNA reads as TGCGCCAGCAGGTCCGGAGCCTACCAAGAGACCCAGTACTTC.

V gene TRBV10-3 combines with J gene TRBJ1-4; D ambiguous. Trimming pared 4 bases from V and 0 bases from J, leaving 3 bases between. The germline CDR1 and CDR2 sequences are ENHRY and SYGVKD. This CDR3 region has 13 residues. CDR3 coding DNA: TGTGCCATCAGTGGTGCAACTAATGAAAAACTGTTTTTT. The encoded protein is CAISGATNEKLFF.

This chain joins TRBV6-5 and TRBJ1-2; no clear D gene. This CDR3 contains 15 residues. Trimming stripped 7 bases from V and 1 base from J, with 16 bases between. CDR1 is MNHEY, CDR2 SVGAGI, per germline. CDR3 region: CASTLSPTYNYGYTF. The CDR3 bases are TGTGCCAGCACCTTAAGTCCGACCTATAACTATGGCTACACCTTC.

The genes are TRBV4-2 and TRBJ2-7; no definite D call. V shed 0 bases and J shed 4 bases, with 7 bases lying between them. The length of the CDR3 is 13 residues. Germline loops: CDR1 LGHNA, CDR2 YNFKEQ. This chain's CDR3 is CASSQDSVYEQYF. CDR3 nucleotides: TGTGCCAGCAGCCAAGATTCGGTTTACGAGCAGTACTTC.

This clone was detected once. The CDR3 coding sequence is TGTGCCAGTAGCGATCGGGACAGTAGCAATCAGCCCCAGCATTTT. Its translation is CASSDRDSSNQPQHF. The chain joins TRBV19 to TRBJ1-5; 7 bases are shared with TRBD1. Germline lookup yields CDR1 LNHDA and CDR2 SQIVND (reference sequence). The CDR3 loop spans 15 amino acids. Trimming cost V 6 bases and J 0 bases; bases outside gene matches: 5.

The rearrangement links TRBV2 to TRBJ2-5; maybe TRBD1 (6 bases). Germline V CDR1 and CDR2: SNHLY, FYNNEI. The CDR3 extends over 14 amino acids. V was trimmed by 1 base and J by 4 bases, leaving 10 bases between them. Here the CDR3 DNA reads TGTGCCAGCAGTGAAGGCCAGGGGTTAGAGACCCAGTACTTC. Translation: CASSEGQGLETQYF.

The V and J genes are TRBV21-1 and TRBJ2-7; the D call in the table, TRBD2, was not verified against the DNA. TRBV21-1 constitutes a pseudogene. The CDR3 totals 17 residues. Here the CDR3 reads CASSPIAVYDASYEQYF. The CDR3 DNA is TGTGCCAGCAGCCCAATAGCGGTCTACGACGCTTCCTACGAGCAGTACTTC.

This clone was observed once. The chain joins TRBV27 to TRBJ1-2; weak D call: TRBD1 (5 bases). V was shortened by 2 bases and J by 8 bases, with 15 bases between the two germline ends. From germline, CDR1 is MNHEY and CDR2 SMNVEV (reference sequence). This CDR3 is 14 amino acids long. The CDR3 protein is CASSLRGEIGGYTF. In DNA, the CDR3 is TGTGCCAGCAGTTTAAGAGGGGAAATCGGCGGCTACACCTTC.

The chain has TRBV7-9 and TRBJ1-1; D not certain. The germline CDR1 and CDR2 sequences are SEHNR and FQNEAQ (reference sequence). Deletions cut 4 bases from V and 7 bases from J, with 13 bases between. This CDR3 has 13 residues. The CDR3 DNA reads TGTGCCAGCAGCTCGGACGAAAGAGATGAAGCTTTCTTT. Translation: CASSSDERDEAFF.

The chain links TRBV15 to TRBJ1-2, with D perhaps matching TRBD1 (5 bases). The germline CDR1 and CDR2 sequences are LNHNV and YYDKDF (reference sequence). Trimming left V 0 bases short and J 6 bases short, with 14 bases between. CDR3 length equals 15 residues. DNA for the CDR3: TGTGCCACCAGCAGAGATAGGGCCAGGGCTAATGGCTACACCTTC. Its translation: CATSRDRARANGYTF.